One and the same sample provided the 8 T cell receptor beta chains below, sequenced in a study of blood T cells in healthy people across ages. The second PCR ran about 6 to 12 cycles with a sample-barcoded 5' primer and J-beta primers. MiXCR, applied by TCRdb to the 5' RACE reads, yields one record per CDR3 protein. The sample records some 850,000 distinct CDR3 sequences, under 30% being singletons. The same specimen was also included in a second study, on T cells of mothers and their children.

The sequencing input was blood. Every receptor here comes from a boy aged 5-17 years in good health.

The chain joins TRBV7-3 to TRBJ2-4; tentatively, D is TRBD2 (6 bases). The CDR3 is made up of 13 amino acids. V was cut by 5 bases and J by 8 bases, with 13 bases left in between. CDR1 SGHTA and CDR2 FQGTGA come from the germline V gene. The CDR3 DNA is TGTGCCAGCAGCCCCCGGCGGGGTGACATTCAGTACTTC. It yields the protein CASSPRRGDIQYF.

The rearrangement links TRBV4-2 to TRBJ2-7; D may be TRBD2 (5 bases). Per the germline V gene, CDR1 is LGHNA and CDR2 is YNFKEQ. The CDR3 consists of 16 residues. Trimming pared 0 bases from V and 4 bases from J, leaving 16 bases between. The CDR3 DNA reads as TGTGCCAGCAGCCAAGAGGAGGCAGGCGCCATGTACGAGCAGTACTTC. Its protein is CASSQEEAGAMYEQYF.

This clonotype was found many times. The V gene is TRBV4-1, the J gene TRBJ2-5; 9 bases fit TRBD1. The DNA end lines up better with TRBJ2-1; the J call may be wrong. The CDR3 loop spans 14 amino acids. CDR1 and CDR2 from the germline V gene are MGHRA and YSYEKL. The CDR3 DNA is TGCGCCAGCACCGAGACAGGGGGGGTCAATGAGCAGTTCTTC. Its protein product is CASTETGGVNEQFF.

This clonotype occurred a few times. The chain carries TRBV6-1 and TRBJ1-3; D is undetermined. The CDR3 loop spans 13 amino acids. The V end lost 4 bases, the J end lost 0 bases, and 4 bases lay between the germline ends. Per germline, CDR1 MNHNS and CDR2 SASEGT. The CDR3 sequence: CASSGISGNTIYF. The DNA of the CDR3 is TGTGCCAGCAGTGGCATCTCTGGAAACACCATATATTTT.

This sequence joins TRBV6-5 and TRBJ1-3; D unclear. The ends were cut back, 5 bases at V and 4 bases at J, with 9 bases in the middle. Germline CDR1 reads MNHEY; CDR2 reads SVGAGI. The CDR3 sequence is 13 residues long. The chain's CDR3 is CASSPGWGNTIYF. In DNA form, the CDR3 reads TGTGCCAGCAGTCCGGGTTGGGGAAACACCATATATTTT.

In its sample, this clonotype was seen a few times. The DNA for the CDR3 is TGCAGCGCCGAACTTATACAGGGAGATCAACAGACCCAGTACTTC. Translation gives CSAELIQGDQQTQYF. The chain uses TRBV29-1 and TRBJ2-5; a weak D match, TRBD1 (6 bases). CDR1 and CDR2 (germline): SQVTM, ANQGSEA. The CDR3 runs 15 residues. V lost 7 bases to trimming and J lost 6 bases, with 24 bases between them. The complete variable domain, with remaining parts taken from reference TRBV29-1 and TRBJ2-5, reads SAVISQKPSRDICQRGTSLTIQCQVDSQVTMMFWYRQQPGQSLTLIATANQGSEATYESGFVIDKFPISRPNLTFSTLTVSNMSPEDSSIYLCSAELIQGDQQTQYFGPGTRLLVL.

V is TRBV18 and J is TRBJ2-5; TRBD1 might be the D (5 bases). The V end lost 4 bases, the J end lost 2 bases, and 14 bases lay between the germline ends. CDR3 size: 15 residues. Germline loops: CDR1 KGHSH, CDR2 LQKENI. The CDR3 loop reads CASSRGRTPQETQYF. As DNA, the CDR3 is TGTGCCAGCTCACGGGGCCGGACGCCACAAGAGACCCAGTACTTC.

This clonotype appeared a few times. The CDR3 bases are TGTGCCTGGAGGGCTAGCGGGAGTCACAATGAGCAGTTCTTC. Its translation is CAWRASGSHNEQFF. J is TRBJ2-5 and V is TRBV30; 10 bases agree with TRBD2. The DNA end lines up better with TRBJ2-1; the J call may be wrong. CDR3 size: 14 residues. CDR1 and CDR2 (germline): GTSNPN, SVGIG (reference sequence).